These T cell receptor beta chains were read from a single sample in a study of early T cells in non-severe SARS-CoV-2 infection. MiXCR, run by TCRdb on the 5' RACE reads, gives a single entry per CDR3 protein. The table shows 50,000 to 70,000 distinct CDR3 sequences, with more than 7% occurring only once. Sequenced: whole blood. Receptors originate from an adult who was a healthcare worker with PCR-confirmed SARS-CoV-2 infection or an uninfected control (not recorded which). Each CDR3 is given without its conserved first and last residue. Clone size is shown for a subset of rows, as once, few, many or a class of expanded clone.

clone size | J gene | V gene | CDR3 protein
many | TRBJ2-7 | TRBV7-2 | ASSPRLVGKTYEQY
once | TRBJ1-4 | TRBV6-1 | ATQMPTNEKLF
many | TRBJ2-7 | TRBV18 | ASSSTALAGDYEQY
many | TRBJ2-3 | TRBV27 | ASSPSRGADTQY
many | TRBJ2-1 | TRBV6-1 | ASSSTNYNEQF
few | TRBJ2-6 | TRBV7-8 | ASSTYRGSGANVLT
many | TRBJ2-3 | TRBV6-4 | ASSDAGGSGTDTQY
many | TRBJ2-1 | TRBV11-2 | ASNPQGSSYNEQF
many | TRBJ2-7 | TRBV6-1 | ASSEGHGSSYEQY
- | TRBJ2-7 | TRBV6-6 | ASSSRQGYEQY
few | TRBJ2-5 | TRBV5-4 | ASSLTGEIWETQY
- | TRBJ1-1 | TRBV28 | ASSITGNTEAF
- | TRBJ1-1 | TRBV3-1 | ASSLRQGNEAF
- | TRBJ2-3 | TRBV28 | ASNFVGRHTQY
many | TRBJ2-3 | TRBV28 | ASSLLLSGIIDTQY
few | TRBJ1-2 | TRBV27 | ASRKGGDGYT
many | TRBJ1-2 | TRBV7-3 | ASSPGFGYGYT
- | TRBJ1-6 | TRBV18 | ASSSGPVQDSPLH
- | TRBJ2-5 | TRBV7-8 | ASSLSVGETQY
- | TRBJ2-4 | TRBV12-3/TRBV12-4 | ASSLDTVAKNIQY
few | TRBJ1-1 | TRBV30 | AWSVQGNTEAF
- | TRBJ2-7 | TRBV11-3 | ASSHDSTGEQY
many | TRBJ2-1 | TRBV7-6 | ASSPLAGAYNEQF
few | TRBJ2-5 | TRBV28 | ASTKTAQETQY
many | TRBJ2-7 | TRBV12-3/TRBV12-4 | ASRGQLAGEQY
few | TRBJ2-7 | TRBV6-6 | ASSPEEITYEQY
- | TRBJ2-1 | TRBV12-3/TRBV12-4 | ASSLGPAGYNEQF
many | TRBJ2-1 | TRBV24-1 | ATSADPPEQF
few | TRBJ2-1 | TRBV7-9 | ASSVSGKGKF
- | TRBJ2-7 | TRBV2 | ASSERVSAR
- | TRBJ1-1 | TRBV5-1 | ASSLKMDTEAF
- | TRBJ1-4 | TRBV3-1 | ASSQEGVSIEKLF